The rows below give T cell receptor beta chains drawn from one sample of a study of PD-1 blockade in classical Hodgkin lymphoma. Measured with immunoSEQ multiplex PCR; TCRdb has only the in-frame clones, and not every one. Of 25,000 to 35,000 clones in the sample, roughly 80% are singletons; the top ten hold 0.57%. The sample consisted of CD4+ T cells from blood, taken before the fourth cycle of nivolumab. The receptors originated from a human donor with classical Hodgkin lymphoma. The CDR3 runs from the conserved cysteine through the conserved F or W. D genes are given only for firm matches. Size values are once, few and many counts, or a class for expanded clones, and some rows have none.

DNA: TGTGCCAGCAGCAGCTCAGGGAAATATAGCAATCAGCCCCAGCATTTT
CDR3: CASSSSGKYSNQPQHF
size: -
J: TRBJ1-5
V: TRBV21-1
D: -

DNA: TGCGCCAGCAGCGGAGACAGCTATGGCTACACCTTC
CDR3: CASSGDSYGYTF
size: -
J: TRBJ1-2
V: TRBV5-1
D: -

DNA: TGTGCCAGTAGTCTATGGACAGGGGCTGGAAACACTGAAGCTTTCTTT
CDR3: CASSLWTGAGNTEAFF
size: -
J: TRBJ1-1
V: TRBV19
D: TRBD1

DNA: TGTGCCAGCAGCAGGGGCACTGAAGCTTTCTTT
CDR3: CASSRGTEAFF
size: few
J: TRBJ1-1
V: TRBV6-5
D: -

DNA: TGCGCCAGCAGCCCTATAGAGCCTCCCTACGAGCAGTACTTC
CDR3: CASSPIEPPYEQYF
size: -
J: TRBJ2-7
V: TRBV5-1
D: -

DNA: TGTGCCTCACGATCGGGACTAGCGGGGATAGAGACCCAGTACTTC
CDR3: CASRSGLAGIETQYF
size: few
J: TRBJ2-5
V: TRBV5-4
D: TRBD2

DNA: TGTGCCAGCTCACCGATAACAGAGTACACTGAAGCTTTCTTT
CDR3: CASSPITEYTEAFF
size: -
J: TRBJ1-1
V: TRBV18
D: -

DNA: TGCGCCAGCAGCTTGGCGGACACCTCTGGCGAGCAGTACTTC
CDR3: CASSLADTSGEQYF
size: -
J: TRBJ2-7
V: TRBV5-1
D: -

DNA: TGTGCCAGCAGTGACTGGGGGACACCTGGCTACACCTTC
CDR3: CASSDWGTPGYTF
size: few
J: TRBJ1-2
V: TRBV6-4
D: -

DNA: TGTGCTAGTGGTTTGGTACTTACTAGCGGAGACTACGAGCAGTACTTC
CDR3: CASGLVLTSGDYEQYF
size: few
J: TRBJ2-7
V: TRBV12-5
D: TRBD2

DNA: TGTGCCAGCTCACCAAATCCCGGGACGACTGGAAACACCATATATTTT
CDR3: CASSPNPGTTGNTIYF
size: -
J: TRBJ1-3
V: TRBV18
D: -

DNA: TGTGCCAGCAGTCGATGGGCCGGTCAGCCCCAGCATTTT
CDR3: CASSRWAGQPQHF
size: few
J: TRBJ1-5
V: TRBV6-5
D: -

DNA: TGCAGCGTTGAAGACAAGGACAGGGGGCGGTACAATGAGCAGTTCTTC
CDR3: CSVEDKDRGRYNEQFF
size: once
J: TRBJ2-1
V: TRBV29-1
D: TRBD1

DNA: TGTGCCAGCAGTTATAGGGAACAAGAGACCCAGTACTTC
CDR3: CASSYREQETQYF
size: -
J: TRBJ2-5
V: TRBV27
D: -

DNA: TGTGCCAGCATCAAGACAGGGATGAACACTGAAGCTTTCTTT
CDR3: CASIKTGMNTEAFF
size: -
J: TRBJ1-1
V: TRBV6-1
D: TRBD1

DNA: TGTGCCAGCGGATCTCCATACGGGGAAAAACTGTTTTTT
CDR3: CASGSPYGEKLFF
size: -
J: TRBJ1-4
V: TRBV7-2
D: -

DNA: TGCGCCAGCAGCTTGGAGGGACAGCTTTGGGGCTACACCTTC
CDR3: CASSLEGQLWGYTF
size: -
J: TRBJ1-2
V: TRBV5-1
D: TRBD1

DNA: TGTGCCAGCAGTTTATGGTTGAGGGGGCGCGGCGAGCAGTACTTC
CDR3: CASSLWLRGRGEQYF
size: few
J: TRBJ2-7
V: TRBV28
D: TRBD1

DNA: TGTGCCAGTAGTCAGACTGGGGCCAACGTCCTGACTTTC
CDR3: CASSQTGANVLTF
size: once
J: TRBJ2-6
V: TRBV19
D: -

DNA: TGTGCCAGCTCACCAGAGGGGGGCAATCAGCCCCAGCATTTT
CDR3: CASSPEGGNQPQHF
size: once
J: TRBJ1-5
V: TRBV18
D: -

DNA: TGTGCCATCAGTGATACAGTGCCCGGGGAGCTGTTTTTT
CDR3: CAISDTVPGELFF
size: -
J: TRBJ2-2
V: TRBV10-3
D: -

DNA: TGTGCCAGCAGCCTGGGACTGGTTAATGAAAAACTGTTTTTT
CDR3: CASSLGLVNEKLFF
size: once
J: TRBJ1-4
V: TRBV7-2
D: -

DNA: TGTGCCTGGAGTGTAAGGTTGCAAGATACGCAGTATTTT
CDR3: CAWSVRLQDTQYF
size: -
J: TRBJ2-3
V: TRBV30
D: -

DNA: TGTGCCAGCAGTGAAGCAGCATCTTCCTACAATGAGCAGTTCTTC
CDR3: CASSEAASSYNEQFF
size: few
J: TRBJ2-1
V: TRBV6-1
D: -

DNA: TGTGCCAGCAGCTTAATAACCCCGGGGGGCACAGATACGCAGTATTTT
CDR3: CASSLITPGGTDTQYF
size: -
J: TRBJ2-3
V: TRBV7-3
D: -

DNA: TGTGCCAGCAGCTCCCTTGGACAGGGAACGAAAAAACTGTTTTTT
CDR3: CASSSLGQGTKKLFF
size: -
J: TRBJ1-4
V: TRBV7-9
D: TRBD1

DNA: TGTGCCATCAGTGAGTGGGTGGGGCCCTACAATGAGCAGTTCTTC
CDR3: CAISEWVGPYNEQFF
size: -
J: TRBJ2-1
V: TRBV10-3
D: -

DNA: TGTGCCAGCAGCTTAGCGGGGGTCGTGGGAGCTTTCTTT
CDR3: CASSLAGVVGAFF
size: -
J: TRBJ1-1
V: TRBV7-2
D: -

DNA: TGTGCCAGCAGCTTCCCAGGGCTATATCAGCCCCAGCATTTT
CDR3: CASSFPGLYQPQHF
size: -
J: TRBJ1-5
V: TRBV7-9
D: -

DNA: TGTGCCAGCAGCTTAATAGGGTATACAGATACGCAGTATTTT
CDR3: CASSLIGYTDTQYF
size: -
J: TRBJ2-3
V: TRBV7-9
D: -

DNA: TGTGCCAGCGGAATGGGGAGCATCAATCAGCCCCAGCATTTT
CDR3: CASGMGSINQPQHF
size: few
J: TRBJ1-5
V: TRBV9
D: -

DNA: TGTGCCAGCTCGACCGGGGGGGATCGGCCCCAGCATTTT
CDR3: CASSTGGDRPQHF
size: -
J: TRBJ1-5
V: TRBV18
D: -

DNA: TGTGCCAGCAGCCCCCGAGTACCCTACGAGCAGTACTTC
CDR3: CASSPRVPYEQYF
size: -
J: TRBJ2-7
V: TRBV6-5
D: -

DNA: TGTGCCAGCAGCTTAATAGCGGGAGGGCCTGGTCGGTCCCAGTACTTC
CDR3: CASSLIAGGPGRSQYF
size: few
J: TRBJ2-5
V: TRBV7-9
D: TRBD2

DNA: TGTGCCAGCAGCTCGGGACTAGCCACCGGGGAGCTGTTTTTT
CDR3: CASSSGLATGELFF
size: -
J: TRBJ2-2
V: TRBV5-4
D: TRBD2

DNA: TGTGCCAGCAGCCCAATATTACTTCCAGGGTTACCCTACGAGCAGTACTTC
CDR3: CASSPILLPGLPYEQYF
size: -
J: TRBJ2-7
V: TRBV7-2
D: -

DNA: TGTGCCAGCAGCTTGGACCTCTTTGGCACAGATACGCAGTATTTT
CDR3: CASSLDLFGTDTQYF
size: -
J: TRBJ2-3
V: TRBV11-2
D: -

DNA: TGCGCCAGCAGCCAAGAACTAGCGGGGGGGACTCTAGGTACGCAGTATTTT
CDR3: CASSQELAGGTLGTQYF
size: -
J: TRBJ2-3
V: TRBV4-1
D: TRBD2

DNA: TGTGCCACCAGCAGAGATCCCGGGGCCAACAATGAGCAGTTCTTC
CDR3: CATSRDPGANNEQFF
size: -
J: TRBJ2-1
V: TRBV15
D: -

DNA: TGTGCCATCAGTGAGTCAGGGGTGGACTCACCCCTCCACTTT
CDR3: CAISESGVDSPLHF
size: few
J: TRBJ1-6
V: TRBV10-3
D: -

DNA: TGTGCCAGCAGCGTTGCGGGAGGGCCAGCGGATACGCAGTATTTT
CDR3: CASSVAGGPADTQYF
size: -
J: TRBJ2-3
V: TRBV9
D: TRBD2

DNA: TGCGCCAGCAGCTTTGCGCCCAACCAAGAGACCCAGTACTTC
CDR3: CASSFAPNQETQYF
size: -
J: TRBJ2-5
V: TRBV5-1
D: -

DNA: TGTGCCAGCAGCTGGACAGGGGAGTACGAGCAGTACTTC
CDR3: CASSWTGEYEQYF
size: -
J: TRBJ2-7
V: TRBV5-6
D: TRBD1

DNA: TGCGCCAGCAGCCAAGGTGCGGGCGGGGTAATAGATACGCAGTATTTT
CDR3: CASSQGAGGVIDTQYF
size: -
J: TRBJ2-3
V: TRBV4-1
D: -

DNA: TGTGCCAGCAGTTACTCGGGGCCAGGGGTGCAGTACTTC
CDR3: CASSYSGPGVQYF
size: -
J: TRBJ2-7
V: TRBV6-5
D: -

DNA: TGTGCCAGCAGCCGGGCCCCAACGGAGACCCAGTACTTC
CDR3: CASSRAPTETQYF
size: -
J: TRBJ2-5
V: TRBV11-2
D: -

DNA: TGTGCCAGCAGCTTACGCTGGGACAGGGCGAGCGAGCAGTACTTC
CDR3: CASSLRWDRASEQYF
size: -
J: TRBJ2-7
V: TRBV7-9
D: TRBD1

DNA: TGTGCCAGCAGCGCCGGGACAGGGGAGCAGTACTTC
CDR3: CASSAGTGEQYF
size: -
J: TRBJ2-7
V: TRBV7-6
D: TRBD1

DNA: TGCACCAGCAGCCAAAAAACGCAACAGGGGCAGGTAAAGACTGAAGCTTTCTTT
CDR3: CTSSQKTQQGQVKTEAFF
size: -
J: TRBJ1-1
V: TRBV1
D: -

DNA: TGTGCCAGCAGCCGGCGACAGGGTCGAGAGACCCAGTACTTC
CDR3: CASSRRQGRETQYF
size: once
J: TRBJ2-5
V: TRBV7-6
D: TRBD1

DNA: TGTGCCAGCAGCTCACCCTCCGGGGCCCCTCAATACAATGAGCAGTTCTTC
CDR3: CASSSPSGAPQYNEQFF
size: -
J: TRBJ2-1
V: TRBV11-2
D: -

DNA: TGTGCCAGCTCATCCGACAGGGATCAGCCCCAGCATTTT
CDR3: CASSSDRDQPQHF
size: -
J: TRBJ1-5
V: TRBV18
D: TRBD1

DNA: TGTGCCAGCAGCCGTAGGGGCACACCCCAAAGAGAAGCTTTCTTT
CDR3: CASSRRGTPQREAFF
size: few
J: TRBJ1-1
V: TRBV6-5
D: -

DNA: TGTGCCAGCAGCCAGATGACAGGGGTAGGATACGAGCAGTACTTC
CDR3: CASSQMTGVGYEQYF
size: -
J: TRBJ2-7
V: TRBV28
D: TRBD1

DNA: TGTGCCAGCAGCCCACAACTAGCGGGAGTTGGGACAGATACGCAGTATTTT
CDR3: CASSPQLAGVGTDTQYF
size: -
J: TRBJ2-3
V: TRBV7-6
D: TRBD2

DNA: TGCGCCAGCAGCTTGGGGCTAGCGGGAGTTGAGCAGTTCTTC
CDR3: CASSLGLAGVEQFF
size: -
J: TRBJ2-1
V: TRBV5-1
D: TRBD2

DNA: TGTGCCAGCTCAGCGGAACGGGTTGAAAAACTGTTTTTT
CDR3: CASSAERVEKLFF
size: few
J: TRBJ1-4
V: TRBV18
D: -